The 13 T cell receptor beta chains given below trace back to one sample, sequenced in a study of blood T cells in healthy people across ages. A sample-barcoded 5' primer and a J-beta primer mix were used in a second PCR of about 7 to 12 cycles. A single record per CDR3 protein comes from TCRdb applying MiXCR to the 5' RACE reads. The sample records nearly 800,000 distinct CDR3 sequences, 56% being singletons. The sample was blood. The receptors derive from a man aged 40-50 years in good health.

This clonotype was seen only once. The chain carries TRBV25-1 and TRBJ1-6; 7 bases align to TRBD1. V was clipped by 5 bases and J by 11 bases; unmatched bases: 9. Germline lookup yields CDR1 MGHDK and CDR2 SYGVNS. This CDR3 contains 14 residues. CDR3 bases: TGTGCCAGCAGTTCCCGGACAGGCAGAACACCCCTCCACTTT. Protein: CASSSRTGRTPLHF.

This chain links TRBV6-6 with TRBJ1-5, with 7 positions matching TRBD1. CDR1 MNHNY and CDR2 SVGAGI come from the germline V gene (reference sequence). The CDR3 spans 15 residues. The J segment lost 4 bases and the V segment lost 7 bases, leaving 10 bases of the junction unmatched. The CDR3 sequence is CASTKSTGRNQPQHF. CDR3 nucleotide sequence: TGTGCCAGCACAAAGTCGACAGGGCGGAATCAGCCCCAGCATTTT.

CDR3: CASSNRQTSTDTQYF. The CDR3 bases are TGTGCCAGCAGTAATCGTCAGACTAGCACAGATACGCAGTATTTT. J is TRBJ2-3 and V is TRBV6-5; no firm D call. V dropped 5 bases and J dropped 0 bases, with 12 bases sitting between them. CDR1 is MNHEY, CDR2 SVGAGI, per germline. This CDR3 has 15 residues.

The chain has TRBV18 and TRBJ2-1, with unresolved D. Germline CDR1 KGHSH, CDR2 LQKENI. Trimming left V 3 bases short and J 4 bases short, with 10 bases between. This CDR3 contains 14 residues. The CDR3, as DNA: TGTGCCAGCTCACCCCGGGCAGAATACAATGAGCAGTTCTTC. The encoded protein is CASSPRAEYNEQFF. The whole variable domain, filled in from reference TRBV18 and TRBJ2-1, reads NAGVMQNPRHLVRRRGQEARLRCSPMKGHSHVYWYRQLPEEGLKFMVYLQKENIIDESGMPKERFSAEFPKEGPSILRIQQVVRGDSAAYFCASSPRAEYNEQFFGPGTRLTVL.

V is TRBV6-2 or TRBV6-3 and J is TRBJ2-3; 8 bases match TRBD2. Losses at the gene ends were 0 bases for V and 3 bases for J; bases not matched to a gene: 11. Germline CDR1 is MNHEY and CDR2 is SVGEGT. The CDR3 contains 18 residues. The CDR3 region has the DNA TGTGCCAGCAGTTACTCTATCCTTGGCGGGAGGAGTACAGATACGCAGTATTTT. Its translation: CASSYSILGGRSTDTQYF.

The chain is built from TRBV14 and TRBJ1-2, with D uncertain. The V end was cut by 4 bases, the J end by 7 bases, with 7 bases between. The CDR3 consists of 11 residues. CDR1 and CDR2 from the germline V gene are SGHDN and FVKESK. The CDR3 loop is CASSLSAGYTF. The CDR3 DNA is TGTGCCAGCAGCCTTTCAGCTGGCTACACCTTC.

The V and J genes are TRBV20-1 and TRBJ1-2; 9 bases match TRBD1. The CDR3 totals 13 residues. V lost 6 bases, J lost 4 bases, and 6 bases stayed unmatched. Germline V gives CDR1 DFQATT, CDR2 SNEGSKA (reference sequence). This CDR3 reads CSATPGQGYGYTF. The CDR3, as DNA: TGCAGTGCAACTCCGGGACAGGGCTATGGCTACACCTTC.

The V call is TRBV7-2, the J call TRBJ1-1, with D perhaps matching TRBD1 (6 bases). Germline V gene lookup returns CDR1 SGHTA and CDR2 FQGNSA. The CDR3 consists of 15 residues. The V and J ends lost 1 base and 8 bases respectively, with 17 bases between them. CDR3 in DNA: TGTGCCAGCAGCTTAGAGGGGGGGTCAGGGAGAGAAGCTTTCTTT. It encodes CASSLEGGSGREAFF. Full variable domain (rest looked up from reference TRBV7-2 and TRBJ1-1): GAGVSQSPSNKVTEKGKDVELRCDPISGHTALYWYRQSLGQGLEFLIYFQGNSAPDKSGLPSDRFSAERTGGSVSTLTIQRTQQEDSAVYLCASSLEGGSGREAFFGQGTRLTVV.

The rearrangement links TRBV7-2 to TRBJ1-2; D remains ambiguous. Germline CDR1 reads SGHTA; CDR2 reads FQGNSA. Trimming removed 3 bases from V and 4 bases from J, with 9 bases in between. This CDR3 has 13 amino acids. CDR3: CASSLSRAYGYTF. As DNA, the CDR3 is TGTGCCAGCAGCTTGAGTCGTGCCTATGGCTACACCTTC.

The V call is TRBV28, the J call TRBJ2-4; 7 bases fit TRBD1. Germline V lookup: CDR1 MDHEN, CDR2 SYDVKM. Trimming at V came to 5 bases and at J to 12 bases, leaving 4 bases not matched to a gene. This CDR3 comprises 11 residues. CDR3: CASSGTEDQYF. CDR3 nucleotides: TGTGCCAGCAGTGGGACAGAGGATCAGTACTTC.

The chain carries TRBV4-3 and TRBJ2-4; D unclear. Per germline, CDR1 LGHNA and CDR2 YSLEER. This CDR3 contains 15 residues. Trimming stripped 0 bases from V and 1 base from J, with 7 bases between. The CDR3 nucleotides read TGCGCCAGCAGCCAAGACCTCATGGCCAAAAACATTCAGTACTTC. Protein product: CASSQDLMAKNIQYF.

This rearrangement joins TRBV7-3 to TRBJ2-1; D unclear. CDR3 length: 16 residues. CDR1 and CDR2 (germline): SGHTA, FQGTGA. V lost 5 bases and J 5 bases, leaving 19 bases between the germline ends. The CDR3 spells CASSPEDVGQDNEQFF. The CDR3 region has the DNA TGTGCCAGCAGCCCCGAGGATGTAGGCCAGGACAATGAGCAGTTCTTC.

This clonotype was seen a few times. The chain has TRBV13 and TRBJ2-7; TRBD2 matches at 11 bases. V lost 3 bases and J lost 4; bases outside the gene matches: 5. This CDR3 is built from 15 residues. Germline V gene data show CDR1 as PRHDT and CDR2 as FYEKMQ (reference sequence). The DNA of the CDR3 is TGTGCCAGCAGCTTTCTAGCGGGAGGAGGTTACGAGCAGTACTTC. It translates to CASSFLAGGGYEQYF.